This T cell receptor (beta chain) was identified in a study of T cells in Graves' hyperthyroidism and ophthalmopathy. Whole-study results and caveats: Most thyroid-expanded clonotypes above 0.001 were also found in blood.

The CDR3 length is 14 residues. CDR1 and CDR2 from the germline V gene are MDHEN and SYDVKM. Trimming removed 5 bases from V and 6 bases from J, with 14 bases in between. This clonotype has a count of ten or more. Its antigen is still unknown. Regions amplified from RNA transcripts were the TCR beta CDR3 regions. A set of HTBI primers served as the primers for a first-round RT-PCR of the TCR CDR3. TCRdb re-called the multiplex PCR reads with MiXCR, one entry per CDR3 protein. The data show some 270,000 distinct CDR3 sequences, with 13% seen just once and around 7.9% held by the top ten. Clinical symptoms, serum thyroxine, TRAb, thyroid ultrasound and orbital computed tomography established diagnosis. Sample collection date corresponds to first hyperthyroidism diagnosis, prior to any ophthalmopathy symptoms.

The TCR sequence derives from a woman aged 30 to 39 with Graves' hyperthyroidism that later progressed to Graves' ophthalmopathy. This sequence joins TRBV28 and TRBJ2-4; D is unresolved. The specimen sequenced was blood. DNA of the CDR3: TGTGCCAGCAGTCGTGTGGGGTTGGCAAACATTCAGTACTTC. The encoded protein is CASSRVGLANIQYF.